This T cell receptor beta chain was obtained from a study of siplizumab effects on memory and regulatory T cells. Study-wide results and limits: Sequences below about 10^-5 frequency were poorly captured, and few alloreactive clones mapped to unstimulated subsets. In roughly 75-97% of proliferating CD4+ or CD8+ clones, a naive or memory phenotype could not be assigned.

TCRdb's table, derived via immunoSEQ multiplex PCR, lists solely in-frame clones and lacks some. The table lists more than 85,000 clones, about 91% of them singletons, with roughly 2.5% in the top ten. From germline, CDR1 is LNHDA and CDR2 SQIVND (reference sequence). V was cut by 5 bases and J by 4 bases, with 12 bases left in between. The CDR3 has 14 amino acids. Of note for this clone: What it binds is unknown.

This rearrangement joins TRBV19 to TRBJ1-5, with D unclear. The source material was CD4+ T cells sorted from blood. The TCR originated in a human donor in good health. Some clones in this sample may be carry-over from other donors' samples. CDR3 amino acids: CASSLRQMNQPQHF. Written as DNA, the CDR3 is TGTGCCAGTAGTCTCCGACAAATGAATCAGCCCCAGCATTTT.